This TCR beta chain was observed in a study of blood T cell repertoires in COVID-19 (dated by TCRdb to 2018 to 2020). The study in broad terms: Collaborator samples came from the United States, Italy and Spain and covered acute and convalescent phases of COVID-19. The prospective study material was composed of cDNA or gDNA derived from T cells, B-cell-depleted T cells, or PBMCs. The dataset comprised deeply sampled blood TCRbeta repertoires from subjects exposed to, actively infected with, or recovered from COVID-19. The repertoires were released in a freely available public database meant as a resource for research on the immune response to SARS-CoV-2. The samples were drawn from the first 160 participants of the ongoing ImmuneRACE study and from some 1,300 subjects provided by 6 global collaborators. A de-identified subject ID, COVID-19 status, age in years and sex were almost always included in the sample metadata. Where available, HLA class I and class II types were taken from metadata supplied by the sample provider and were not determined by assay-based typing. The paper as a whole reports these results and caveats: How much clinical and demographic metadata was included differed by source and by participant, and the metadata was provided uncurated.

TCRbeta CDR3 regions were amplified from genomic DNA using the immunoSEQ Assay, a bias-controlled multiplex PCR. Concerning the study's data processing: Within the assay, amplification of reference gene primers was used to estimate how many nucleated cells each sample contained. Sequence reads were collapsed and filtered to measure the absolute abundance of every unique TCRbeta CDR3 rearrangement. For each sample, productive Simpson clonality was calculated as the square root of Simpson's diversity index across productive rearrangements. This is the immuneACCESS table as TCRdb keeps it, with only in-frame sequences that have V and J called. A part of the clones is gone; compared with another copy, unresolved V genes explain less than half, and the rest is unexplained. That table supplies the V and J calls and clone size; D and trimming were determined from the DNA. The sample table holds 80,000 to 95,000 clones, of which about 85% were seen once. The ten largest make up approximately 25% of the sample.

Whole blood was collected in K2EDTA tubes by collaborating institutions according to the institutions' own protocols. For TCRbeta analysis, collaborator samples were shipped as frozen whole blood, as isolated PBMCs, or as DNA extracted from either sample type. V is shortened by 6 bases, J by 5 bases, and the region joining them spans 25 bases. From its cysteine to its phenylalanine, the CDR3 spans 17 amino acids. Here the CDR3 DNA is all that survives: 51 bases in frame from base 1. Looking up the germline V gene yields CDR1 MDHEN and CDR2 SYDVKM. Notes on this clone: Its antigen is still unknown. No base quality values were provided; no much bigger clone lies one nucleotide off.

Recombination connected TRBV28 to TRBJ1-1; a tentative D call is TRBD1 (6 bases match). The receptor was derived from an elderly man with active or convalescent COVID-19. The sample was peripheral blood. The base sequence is TGTGCCAGCAGGACGCCCGGACAGCCAACCTCTGGGACTGAAGCTTTCTTT. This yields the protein CASRTPGQPTSGTEAFF.